This TCR beta chain comes out of a study of T-cell reconstitution after alpha-beta-depleted transplantation in children. Study-wide results and limits: Reports say that about two months after transplant, the alpha-beta T cells came out of several hundred graft clones that had expanded. For some patients, TCRbeta diversity was high at day 60 because of recipient T cells and thymic progenitors that survived. Most T-cell counts and diversity one year after the transplant came from T cells that were newly produced.

There are many counts of this clonotype. What it binds is unknown. The CDR3 consists of 15 residues. Unmatched junction bases numbered 7, after V lost 6 bases and J lost 1 base. The germline CDR1 and CDR2 sequences are MGHRA and YSYEKL. Unique molecular identifiers tagged the TCRbeta library. TCRdb reanalysed the PCR reads using MiXCR and keeps one entry per CDR3 protein. The table has roughly 180,000 distinct CDR3 sequences, roughly 11% seen once. The receptor was derived from a boy aged 2 to 10 with acute myeloid leukemia, due to receive a stem cell transplant. Sequencing was performed on PBMCs, taken before TCRalphabeta/CD19-depleted stem cell transplant. The gene calls are TRBV4-1 and TRBJ2-5; the match to TRBD2 covers 8 bases. CDR3 sequence: CASRTTGGAQETQYF. CDR3 sequence (DNA): TGCGCCAGCAGGACTACGGGGGGGGCCCAAGAGACCCAGTACTTC.